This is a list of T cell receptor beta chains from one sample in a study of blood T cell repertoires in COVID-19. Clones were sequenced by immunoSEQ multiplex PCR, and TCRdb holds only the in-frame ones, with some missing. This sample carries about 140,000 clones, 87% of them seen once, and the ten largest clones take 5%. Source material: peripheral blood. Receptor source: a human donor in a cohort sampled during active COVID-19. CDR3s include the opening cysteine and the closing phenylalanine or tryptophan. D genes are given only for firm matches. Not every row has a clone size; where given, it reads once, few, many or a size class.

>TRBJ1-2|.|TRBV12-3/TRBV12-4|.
CATSRDIYGYTF
TGTGCCACCTCCCGGGACATCTATGGCTACACCTTC
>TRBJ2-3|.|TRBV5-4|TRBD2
CASSLLAGPDTQYF
TGTGCCAGCAGCTTATTAGCGGGGCCAGATACGCAGTATTTT
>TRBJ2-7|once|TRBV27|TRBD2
CASSPSFVRAGGSYEQYF
TGTGCCAGCAGTCCATCTTTTGTTAGAGCGGGGGGCTCCTACGAGCAGTACTTC
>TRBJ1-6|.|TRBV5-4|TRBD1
CASTHQDRAAPLHF
TGTGCCAGCACCCATCAGGACAGGGCTGCACCCCTCCACTTT
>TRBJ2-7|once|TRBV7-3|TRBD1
CASSLRSGQGYEQYF
TGTGCCAGCAGCTTAAGGTCGGGACAGGGCTACGAGCAGTACTTC
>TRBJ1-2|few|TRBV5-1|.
CASSLGPQTTGSYGYTF
TGCGCCAGCAGCTTGGGCCCCCAGACCACAGGGAGCTATGGCTACACCTTC
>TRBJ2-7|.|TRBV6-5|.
CASSLGAAYEQYF
TGTGCCAGCAGTTTAGGGGCCGCCTACGAGCAGTACTTC
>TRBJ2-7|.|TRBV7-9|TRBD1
CASSLSRDRSTYEQYF
TGTGCCAGCAGCCTCTCCCGGGACAGGTCAACCTACGAGCAGTACTTC
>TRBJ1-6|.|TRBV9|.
CASSVVSDNSPLHF
TGTGCCAGCAGCGTAGTCTCGGATAATTCACCCCTCCACTTT
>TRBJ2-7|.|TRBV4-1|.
CASSPRGGYSSYEQYF
TGCGCCAGCAGCCCACGCGGGGGCTATAGCTCCTACGAGCAGTACTTC
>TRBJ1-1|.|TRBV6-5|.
CASSAALQGWTEAFF
TGTGCCAGCAGCGCCGCCCTACAGGGTTGGACTGAAGCTTTCTTT
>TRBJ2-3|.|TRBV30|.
CAWGTLLWDTQYF
TGTGCCTGGGGAACCCTATTGTGGGATACGCAGTATTTT
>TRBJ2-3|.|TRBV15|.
CATSRDLDTRTDTQYF
TGTGCCACCAGCAGAGATCTGGACACACGCACAGATACGCAGTATTTT
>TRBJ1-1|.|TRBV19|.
CASRPRWGGANTEAFF
TGTGCCAGTAGACCCCGATGGGGGGGGGCGAACACTGAAGCTTTCTTT
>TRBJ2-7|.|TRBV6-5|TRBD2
CASSFASGYEQYF
TGTGCCAGCAGTTTTGCTAGCGGTTACGAGCAGTACTTC
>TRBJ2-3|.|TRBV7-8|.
CASSLLTSTDTQYF
TGTGCCAGCAGCTTGTTGACTAGCACAGATACGCAGTATTTT
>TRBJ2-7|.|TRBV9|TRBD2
CASSVAAGGGTYEQYF
TGTGCCAGCAGCGTCGCCGCGGGAGGAGGGACCTACGAGCAGTACTTC
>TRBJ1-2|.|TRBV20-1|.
CSASQGQTNYGYTF
TGCAGTGCTAGTCAAGGACAGACTAACTATGGCTACACCTTC
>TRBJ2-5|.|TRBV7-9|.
CASSWGTGTSGLSEYF
.
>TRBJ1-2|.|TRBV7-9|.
CASSDDWYGYTF
TGTGCCAGCAGCGACGACTGGTATGGCTACACCTTC
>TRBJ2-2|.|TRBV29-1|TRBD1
CSAQGQINTGELFF
TGCAGCGCACAGGGACAGATAAACACCGGGGAGCTGTTTTTT
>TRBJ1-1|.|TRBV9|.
CASSVAGRGNTEAFF
TGTGCCAGCAGCGTAGCGGGCAGGGGGAACACTGAAGCTTTCTTT
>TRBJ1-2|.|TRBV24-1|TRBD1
CATTPMTGLVAGYTF
TGTGCCACCACGCCGATGACAGGGTTGGTTGCTGGCTACACCTTC
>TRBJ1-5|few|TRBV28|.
CASSLNAGSNQPQHF
TGTGCCAGCAGTTTAAACGCAGGTAGCAATCAGCCCCAGCATTTT
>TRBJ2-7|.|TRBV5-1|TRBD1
CASSPGTGKGEQYF
TGCGCCAGCAGCCCCGGGACAGGGAAGGGGGAGCAGTACTTC
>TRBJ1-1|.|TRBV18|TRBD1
CASSPATDRVGGNTEAFF
TGTGCCAGCTCACCCGCCACAGACAGGGTTGGGGGGAACACTGAAGCTTTCTTT
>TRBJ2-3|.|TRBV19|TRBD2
CASSLAALAGGADTQYF
TGTGCCAGTAGTCTCGCGGCCCTAGCGGGAGGGGCAGATACGCAGTATTTT
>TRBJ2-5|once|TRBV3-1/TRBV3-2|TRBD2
CASSQDWGGETQYF
TGTGCCAGCAGCCAAGATTGGGGGGGGGAGACCCAGTACTTC
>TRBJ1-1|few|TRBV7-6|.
CASTLIPGDTEAFF
TGTGCCAGCACCCTTATTCCGGGGGACACTGAAGCTTTCTTT
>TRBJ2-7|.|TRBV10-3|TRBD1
CAIKQGGTGYYEQYF
TGTGCCATCAAGCAAGGAGGGACAGGGTACTACGAGCAGTACTTC
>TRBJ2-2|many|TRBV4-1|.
CAGGEGNTGELFF
TGCGCCGGGGGCGAGGGGAACACCGGGGAGCTGTTTTTT
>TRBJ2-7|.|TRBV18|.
CASSPRQGYEQYF
TGTGCCAGCTCACCGCGGCAGGGCTACGAGCAGTACTTC
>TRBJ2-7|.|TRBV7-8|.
CASSLVGGSDYEQYF
TGTGCCAGCAGCTTAGTTGGGGGGTCGGACTACGAGCAGTACTTC
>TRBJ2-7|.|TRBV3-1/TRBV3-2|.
CASSQGGLEQYF
TGTGCCAGCAGCCAAGGGGGCCTCGAGCAGTACTTC
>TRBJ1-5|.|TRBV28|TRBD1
CASREQGAYSNQPQHF
TGTGCCAGCAGAGAACAGGGGGCCTATAGCAATCAGCCCCAGCATTTT
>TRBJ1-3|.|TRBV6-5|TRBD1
CASTQDRSSGNTIYF
TGTGCCAGCACTCAGGACAGGAGCTCTGGAAACACCATATATTTT
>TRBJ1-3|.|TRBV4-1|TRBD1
CASSQPTGDSGNTIYF
TGCGCCAGCAGCCAACCGACAGGGGACTCTGGAAACACCATATATTTT
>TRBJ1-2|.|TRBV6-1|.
CASSEIWAHGYTF
TGTGCCAGCAGTGAAATCTGGGCGCATGGCTACACCTTC
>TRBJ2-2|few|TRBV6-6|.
CASSYSGTSGTGELFF
TGTGCCAGCAGTTACTCTGGGACATCGGGTACCGGGGAGCTGTTTTTT
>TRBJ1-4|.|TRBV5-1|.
CASSSRTASQGEKLFF
TGCGCCAGCAGCTCTAGGACGGCCTCCCAGGGGGAAAAACTGTTTTTT
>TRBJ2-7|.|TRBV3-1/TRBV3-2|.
CASSQDLQQLYEQYF
TGTGCCAGCAGCCAAGATTTACAACAATTGTACGAGCAGTACTTC
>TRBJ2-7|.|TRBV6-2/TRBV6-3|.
CASSYPAGPAYEQYF
TGTGCCAGCAGTTACCCCGCGGGGCCTGCCTACGAGCAGTACTTC
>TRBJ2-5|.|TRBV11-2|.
CASSLSGAWGETQYF
TGTGCCAGCAGCTTATCAGGGGCTTGGGGGGAGACCCAGTACTTC